This T cell receptor (beta chain) came from a study of blood T cell repertoires in COVID-19. Study information: Acute and convalescent COVID-19 specimens originated in the United States, Italy and Spain. The analysed material was cDNA or gDNA that came from T cells, B-cell-depleted T cells, or PBMCs.

The V gene's germline CDR1 is KGHSH and CDR2 LQKENI. The length of the CDR3 is 14 residues. V lost 5 bases to trimming and J lost 5 bases; unmatched junction nucleotides: 7. Original analysis: Researchers report that nucleated cell counts were estimated from reference gene primer amplification. Repertoires were generated with immunoSEQ multiplex PCR, while TCRdb's copy carries only in-frame clones and drops some. V and J calls plus clone size are reproduced from that table; the DNA served to infer D and trimming. Of roughly 200,000 clones listed, roughly 86% were seen once; the top ten hold 1.5% to 2%.

The sequence derives from a man aged 18-30 years with active or convalescent COVID-19. The chain joins TRBV18 to TRBJ1-1, with 8 bases identical to TRBD1. Sequenced input: peripheral blood. The CDR3 region has the DNA TGTGCCAGCTCATTTGGACAGGGTTTGACTGAAGCTTTCTTT. This translates into CASSFGQGLTEAFF.